Below are 25 T cell receptor beta chains sequenced from a single sample in a study of blood T cell repertoires in COVID-19. Here immunoSEQ multiplex PCR was the method, and the copy in TCRdb shows in-frame clones only, minus some. This table has around 29,000 clones, around 90% appearing once. Sequencing input: peripheral blood. The receptors were sampled from a man in his 70s with active COVID-19.

V usage is TRBV29-1 and J usage is TRBJ2-3; 7 bases fit TRBD2. V gave up 0 bases and J gave up 4 bases; unmatched junction bases: 16. The CDR3 totals 18 residues. Germline CDR1 reads SQVTM; CDR2 reads ANQGSEA. This CDR3 is CSVEEVRGIAGNPDTQYF. DNA of the CDR3: TGCAGCGTTGAAGAAGTGAGAGGAATAGCGGGCAACCCAGATACGCAGTATTTT.

The chain recombines TRBV9 with TRBJ2-1; TRBD2 matches at 8 bases. The CDR3 contains 16 residues. The V gene end was trimmed by 1 base and the J gene end by 8 bases; junction bases not matched to a gene: 11. CDR1 is SGDLS, CDR2 YYNGEE, per germline. For the CDR3, the DNA is TGTGCCAGCAGCGTATCGGGGGGGAGAGGATTCGATGAGCAGTTCTTC. Protein product: CASSVSGGRGFDEQFF.

The chain recombines TRBV4-1 with TRBJ2-1; D perhaps matches TRBD2 (6 bases). The V end was cut by 7 bases, the J end by 0 bases, with 10 bases between. Germline V gene lookup returns CDR1 MGHRA and CDR2 YSYEKL. The CDR3 consists of 14 residues. The CDR3 here is CASKPGLSYNEQFF. Written as DNA, the CDR3 is TGCGCCAGCAAACCGGGACTCTCCTACAATGAGCAGTTCTTC.

The rearrangement uses TRBV3-1 (or the pseudogene TRBV3-2) and TRBJ2-2; 9 bases are a match to TRBD1. This CDR3 has 17 residues. V lost 2 bases to trimming and J lost 5 bases; unmatched junction nucleotides: 9. Germline CDR1 is LGHDT and CDR2 is YNNKEL (reference sequence). The CDR3 DNA is TGTGCCAGCAGCCAAACATGGGGGGGACAGGGAACCGGGGAGCTGTTTTTT. Its protein product is CASSQTWGGQGTGELFF.

The genes are TRBV6-5 and TRBJ1-1; 8 bases map to TRBD1. The CDR3 consists of 15 residues. Germline CDR1 is MNHEY and CDR2 is SVGAGI. The junction had 3 bases not matched to a gene; V was cut back by 2 bases and J by 1 base. DNA of the CDR3: TGTGCCAGCAGTTACAGAGACAGGGGGAACACTGAAGCTTTCTTT. Translating it yields CASSYRDRGNTEAFF.

V and J are TRBV6-4 and TRBJ2-3; 9 positions agree with TRBD2. The V gene end was trimmed by 0 bases and the J gene end by 5 bases; junction bases not matched to a gene: 3. CDR1 and CDR2 from the germline V gene are MRHNA and SNTAGT. CDR3 length: 15 amino acids. The CDR3 DNA reads TGTGCCAGCAGTGACTCGAGTAGCGGGAGAGATACGCAGTATTTT. Translating it yields CASSDSSSGRDTQYF.

The chain uses TRBV4-1 and TRBJ2-3; TRBD2 is a possible D gene (7 bases). The germline V and J ends were trimmed by 5 bases and 6 bases, with 24 bases remaining between them. The CDR3 length is 17 residues. Germline V gives CDR1 MGHRA, CDR2 YSYEKL. CDR3 in amino acids: CASSLRRGGGIMDTQYF. CDR3 DNA sequence: TGCGCCAGCAGCTTAAGGCGCGGGGGCGGAATTATGGATACGCAGTATTTT.

This chain connects TRBV6-2 or TRBV6-3 to TRBJ1-5; D not certain. The CDR3 covers 15 residues. The V end lost 6 bases, the J end lost 0 bases, and 12 bases lay between the germline ends. Germline-derived CDR1 and CDR2 are MNHEY and SVGEGT. The CDR3 sequence: CASSVGMYSNQPQHF. In nucleotides, the CDR3 is TGTGCCAGCAGCGTCGGGATGTATAGCAATCAGCCCCAGCATTTT.

This sequence joins TRBV5-1 and TRBJ1-2, with a possible D match to TRBD1 (6 bases). V was cut by 6 bases and J by 0 bases, with 12 bases left in between. The length of the CDR3 is 14 residues. CDR1 SGHRS and CDR2 YFSETQ come from the germline V gene. In DNA, the CDR3 is TGCGCCAGCACGGGGACATCATCTAACTATGGCTACACCTTC. Its translation is CASTGTSSNYGYTF.

This chain connects TRBV7-2 to TRBJ2-2; 7 bases align to TRBD1. Trimming cost V 5 bases and J 6 bases; bases outside gene matches: 3. Per germline, CDR1 SGHTA and CDR2 FQGNSA. CDR3 length: 13 amino acids. CDR3 in amino acids: CASSDGTAGELFF. CDR3 sequence (DNA): TGTGCCAGCAGCGACGGGACAGCCGGGGAGCTGTTTTTT. Full variable domain (outside the CDR3, taken from reference TRBV7-2 and TRBJ2-2): GAGVSQSPSNKVTEKGKDVELRCDPISGHTALYWYRQSLGQGLEFLIYFQGNSAPDKSGLPSDRFSAERTGGSVSTLTIQRTQQEDSAVYLCASSDGTAGELFFGEGSRLTVL.

V and J are TRBV27 and TRBJ2-1; TRBD2 is a possible D gene (6 bases). V was cut by 7 bases and J by 2 bases, with 15 bases left in between. The germline gives CDR1 MNHEY, CDR2 SMNVEV (reference sequence). The CDR3 is 15 amino acids. The CDR3 region has the DNA TGTGCCAGCATCGCCGGGACTTCCGCCTACAATGAGCAGTTCTTC. Translated, it gives CASIAGTSAYNEQFF.

This clone showed up just once. The rearrangement links TRBV6-5 to TRBJ2-7; TRBD1 is a possible D gene (6 bases). CDR1 and CDR2 from the germline V gene are MNHEY and SVGAGI. The germline V and J ends were trimmed by 8 bases and 4 bases, with 15 bases remaining between them. This CDR3 is built from 13 residues. In DNA form, the CDR3 reads TGTGCCAGCTGTACAGGGCAGGGGTACGAGCAGTACTTC. Protein: CASCTGQGYEQYF.

The chain has TRBV4-2 and TRBJ2-5; D uncertain. Germline loops: CDR1 LGHNA, CDR2 YNFKEQ. Trimming took off 1 base at V and 3 bases at J, with 9 bases between the two ends. CDR3 size: 14 residues. The CDR3 DNA sequence: TGTGCCAGCAGCCAAGTCACAGAGAAAGAGACCCAGTACTTC. It codes for CASSQVTEKETQYF.

The rearrangement joins TRBV6-5 to TRBJ1-5, with D unresolved. The CDR3 has 14 residues. The germline V gene has CDR1 MNHEY and CDR2 SVGAGI. The ends were cut back, 0 bases at V and 6 bases at J, with 9 bases in the middle. The CDR3 region is CASSYSLRAQPQHF. CDR3 DNA sequence: TGTGCCAGCAGTTACTCGTTGAGGGCTCAGCCCCAGCATTTT.

The chain combines TRBV4-2 with TRBJ2-1; 10 bases are a match to TRBD2. The germline V gene has CDR1 LGHNA and CDR2 YNFKEQ. With V trimmed by 0 bases and J by 6 bases, 2 bases remained unmatched. The CDR3 length is 15 residues. The chain's CDR3 is CASSQEWTSGNEQFF. In DNA form, the CDR3 reads TGTGCCAGCAGCCAAGAATGGACTAGCGGCAATGAGCAGTTCTTC.

The chain links TRBV7-2 to TRBJ2-7, with TRBD1 identical over 10 bases. The CDR3 sequence is 15 residues long. Germline V lookup: CDR1 SGHTA, CDR2 FQGNSA. V shed 5 bases and J 5 bases; nucleotides not matched to a gene: 9. The CDR3 bases are TGTGCCAGCAGCGACCCGACAGGGGGCATCGACGAGCAGTACTTC. This encodes CASSDPTGGIDEQYF.

V is TRBV28 and J is TRBJ2-1, with 10 positions matching TRBD2. Germline V gene lookup returns CDR1 MDHEN and CDR2 SYDVKM. The junction had 15 bases not matched to a gene; V was cut back by 2 bases and J by 8 bases. The CDR3 consists of 18 residues. CDR3 region: CASSLVRASGRILHEQFF. Written as DNA, the CDR3 is TGTGCCAGCAGTTTAGTCAGGGCTAGCGGGAGAATTCTGCATGAGCAGTTCTTC. The variable domain in full, with the rest retrieved from reference TRBV28 and TRBJ2-1, is DVKVTQSSRYLVKRTGEKVFLECVQDMDHENMFWYRQDPGLGLRLIYFSYDVKMKEKGDIPEGYSVSREKKERFSLILESASTNQTSMYLCASSLVRASGRILHEQFFGPGTRLTVL.

V is TRBV5-6 and J is TRBJ1-2; no clear D gene. This CDR3 is built from 12 residues. Germline V lookup: CDR1 SGHDT, CDR2 YYEEEE. Trimming took 2 bases from V and 3 from J, leaving 5 bases between them. The CDR3 region has the DNA TGTGCCAGCAGCTTCTCAGACTATGGCTACACCTTC. Translated: CASSFSDYGYTF.

The V gene is TRBV27, the J gene TRBJ1-5, with TRBD1 as a possible D gene (5 bases). This CDR3 is built from 13 residues. V was clipped by 5 bases and J by 9 bases, with 14 bases between them. Germline CDR1 reads MNHEY; CDR2 reads SMNVEV (reference sequence). The CDR3 DNA reads TGTGCCAGCAGTCGGGGACTCTCGTTGCCCCAGCATTTT. Translated, it gives CASSRGLSLPQHF.

This sequence joins TRBV5-1 and TRBJ2-5; 10 positions match TRBD1. Trimming cost V 0 bases and J 3 bases; bases outside gene matches: 5. The CDR3 contains 16 residues. In germline, CDR1 is SGHRS, CDR2 YFSETQ. CDR3: CASSLGTGGGEETQYF. CDR3 DNA: TGCGCCAGCAGCTTGGGGACAGGGGGTGGAGAAGAGACCCAGTACTTC.

The rearrangement uses TRBV20-1 and TRBJ2-7; 7 bases are shared with TRBD2. The CDR3 has 11 residues. Unmatched junction bases numbered 5, after V lost 7 bases and J lost 5 bases. Per germline, CDR1 DFQATT and CDR2 SNEGSKA (reference sequence). The CDR3 region is CSVASGHEQYF. Written as DNA, the CDR3 is TGCAGTGTGGCTAGCGGCCACGAGCAGTACTTC.

V usage is TRBV25-1 and J usage is TRBJ1-1; D ambiguous. The CDR3 is made up of 16 amino acids. Germline V gene data show CDR1 as MGHDK and CDR2 as SYGVNS. Between the trimmed V and J ends, which lost 1 base and 0 bases, there was a span of 12 bases. The CDR3 spells CASSESAGLMNTEAFF. CDR3 in DNA: TGTGCCAGCAGTGAATCCGCCGGGTTAATGAACACTGAAGCTTTCTTT.

The V call is TRBV2, the J call TRBJ1-5; D unclear. Germline CDR1 and CDR2: SNHLY and FYNNEI. The CDR3 has 13 residues. V was shortened by 4 bases and J by 4 bases, with 8 bases between the two germline ends. CDR3 sequence: CASSVWENQPQHF. Written as DNA, the CDR3 is TGTGCCAGCAGTGTCTGGGAGAATCAGCCCCAGCATTTT.

The genes are TRBV4-3 and TRBJ1-1; no clear D. Trimming shortened V by 0 bases and J by 6 bases, and 11 bases separated the two germline ends. Germline values: CDR1 LGHNA, CDR2 YSLEER. The CDR3 loop spans 14 amino acids. This chain's CDR3 is CASSQDTARAEAFF. CDR3 nucleotides: TGCGCCAGCAGCCAAGATACCGCTCGGGCTGAAGCTTTCTTT.

The V and J genes are TRBV9 and TRBJ2-2; TRBD2 matches 10 bases. V lost 0 bases and J lost 7; bases outside the gene matches: 9. In germline, CDR1 is SGDLS, CDR2 YYNGEE. The CDR3 has 17 amino acids. The DNA of the CDR3 is TGTGCCAGCAGCGTAGGGCTAGCGGGAGTAGGCGGCGGGGAGCTGTTTTTT. This encodes CASSVGLAGVGGGELFF.